This T cell receptor beta chain appears in the sequencing data of a study of Graves' ophthalmopathy and Graves' hyperthyroidism. Study conclusions and caveats: Also, most clonotypes expanded in the thyroid above 0.001 frequency appeared in blood.

Regarding this clonotype: Its antigen is undetermined. The junction departs from the called germline gene at one end, perhaps through a read error.

Amplifying from RNA transcripts, the study obtained TCR beta CDR3 regions. Amplification began with first-round RT-PCR using HTBI primers, then second-round multiplex PCR was performed. In TCRdb, the multiplex PCR reads were re-called with MiXCR into one record per CDR3 protein. In the table there are over a million distinct CDR3 sequences, less than 45% of which are singletons. The length of the CDR3 is 15 residues. Germline V CDR1 and CDR2: WSHSY, SAAADI. The material sequenced was peripheral blood or thyroid tissue (not recorded which). This rearrangement joins TRBV10-2 to TRBJ2-7, with a weak D call TRBD1 (6 bases). The receptor was derived from an adult man with Graves' hyperthyroidism. In nucleotides, the CDR3 is TGTGCCAGCAGTTTAGCAGGGGCATTCTCCTACGAGCAGTACTTC. This codes for CASSLAGAFSYEQYF.